These T cell receptor beta chains were read from a single sample in a study of T cells in Graves' hyperthyroidism and ophthalmopathy. Via MiXCR, TCRdb re-called the multiplex PCR reads, giving one row per CDR3 protein. Of about 400,000 distinct CDR3 sequences in the sample, about an eighth were seen once. The sample consisted of blood. The origin of the receptors is a woman aged 18-29 years with Graves' hyperthyroidism. CDR3s include the opening cysteine and the closing phenylalanine or tryptophan. The D gene is left open where the match is weak. The size entry is marked missing in some rows and otherwise reads once, few, many or a size class.

>TRBJ1-1|many|TRBV19|-
CASSPRRTNTEAFF
TGTGCCAGTAGTCCTCGGCGGACGAACACTGAAGCTTTCTTT
>TRBJ1-2|once|TRBV30|-
CAWSVMAGASYGYTF
TGTGCCTGGAGTGTTATGGCAGGGGCTAGCTATGGCTACACCTTC
>TRBJ2-5|few|TRBV9|-
CASGGDSETQYF
TGTGCCAGCGGAGGGGACTCAGAGACCCAGTACTTC
>TRBJ1-2|many|TRBV3-1|-
CASSQSLRDYYGYTF
TGTGCCAGCAGCCAATCCCTTAGGGACTACTATGGCTACACCTTC
>TRBJ1-1|many|TRBV3-1|-
CASSKQPMGTEAFF
TGTGCCAGCAGCAAACAGCCTATGGGAACTGAAGCTTTCTTT
>TRBJ2-7|few|TRBV20-1|-
CSAGTRSSYEQYF
TGCAGTGCTGGGACGAGAAGCTCCTACGAGCAGTACTTC
>TRBJ1-1|-|TRBV5-1|-
CASSLLGEDEAFF
TGCGCCAGCAGCTTGTTAGGGGAAGATGAAGCTTTCTTT
>TRBJ1-1|few|TRBV7-3|-
CASSPTGEGTEAFF
TGTGCCAGCAGCCCCACAGGAGAAGGCACTGAAGCTTTCTTT
>TRBJ2-7|-|TRBV6-5|-
CASSYDESPYEQYF
TGTGCCAGCAGTTACGACGAGAGCCCCTACGAGCAGTACTTC
>TRBJ1-1|few|TRBV19|TRBD1
CASSLGQGPTDTEAFF
TGTGCCAGTAGTCTTGGACAGGGACCTACCGACACTGAAGCTTTCTTT
>TRBJ2-3|many|TRBV30|-
CAWSLVGTDTQYF
TGTGCCTGGAGCCTCGTTGGCACAGATACGCAGTATTTT
>TRBJ2-2|many|TRBV6-4|TRBD2
CASSVEAGSNTGELFF
TGTGCCAGCAGTGTCGAAGCGGGGTCAAACACCGGGGAGCTGTTTTTT
>TRBJ2-1|few|TRBV27|-
CASSPIGYNEQFF
TGTGCCAGCAGTCCGATTGGCTACAATGAGCAGTTCTTC
>TRBJ1-2|few|TRBV5-1|-
CASSLGGVIWSYGYTF
TGCGCCAGCAGCTTGGGGGGGGTCATCTGGAGCTATGGCTACACCTTC
>TRBJ2-5|many|TRBV6-1|-
CASLREETQYF
TGTGCCAGCTTACGAGAGGAGACCCAGTACTTC
>TRBJ1-1|many|TRBV5-1|-
CASSLRSGNTEAFF
TGCGCCAGCAGCTTGCGGAGCGGGAACACTGAAGCTTTCTTT
>TRBJ2-1|many|TRBV7-2|-
CASSPELGEQFF
TGTGCCAGCAGCCCAGAACTAGGTGAGCAGTTCTTC
>TRBJ2-1|-|TRBV30|-
CAWIPPGGIHNEQFF
TGTGCCTGGATTCCGCCCGGGGGAATCCACAATGAGCAGTTCTTC
>TRBJ1-1|many|TRBV6-1|TRBD1
CASNWDRGGTEAFF
TGTGCCAGCAACTGGGACAGGGGGGGAACTGAAGCTTTCTTT
>TRBJ1-3|-|TRBV4-3|TRBD1
CASSQQQGAGGNTIYF
TGCGCCAGCAGCCAACAACAGGGGGCTGGTGGAAACACCATATATTTT
>TRBJ2-5|few|TRBV18|TRBD1
CASSRPGGMGETQYF
TGTGCCAGCTCACGCCCAGGGGGCATGGGAGAGACCCAGTACTTC
>TRBJ2-1|many|TRBV6-1|-
CASSAGYNEQFF
TGTGCCAGCAGTGCAGGGTACAATGAGCAGTTCTTC
>TRBJ1-5|-|TRBV6-1|-
CASSDDQNQPQHF
TGTGCCAGCAGTGATGATCAGAATCAGCCCCAGCATTTT
>TRBJ1-5|many|TRBV28|TRBD1
CASRIQGTHIKPQHF
TGTGCCAGCAGGATACAGGGGACCCACATAAAGCCCCAGCATTTT
>TRBJ2-3|-|TRBV7-8|-
CASSLDGGGSYTQYF
TGTGCCAGCAGCTTAGACGGAGGGGGATCATATACGCAGTATTTT
>TRBJ2-7|-|TRBV9|-
CASSVGGAETYEQYF
TGTGCCAGCAGCGTAGGAGGAGCAGAGACCTACGAGCAGTACTTC
>TRBJ2-5|-|TRBV5-4|-
CASSFQPETQYF
TGTGCCAGCAGCTTCCAGCCCGAGACCCAGTACTTC
>TRBJ2-2|-|TRBV10-2|-
CASSEPDGRRLFF
TGCGCCAGCAGTGAGCCAGACGGGAGACGTCTGTTTTTT